The 25 T cell receptor beta chains presented below share a single source sample, sequenced in a study of cytomegalovirus exposure and HLA in healthy donors (dated by TCRdb to the late 2010s). Libraries came from the immunoSEQ multiplex PCR assay. The multiplex PCR relied on a mix of 60 forward primers for TCR Vbeta segments and 13 reverse primers for TCR Jbeta segments. Here the immuneACCESS table is served through TCRdb, limited to in-frame sequences with V and J called. Missing clones are a known gap in these copies; in checked studies unresolved V genes cover under half, and the rest lacks a known reason. The sample includes around 300,000 clones, with more than 55% observed a single time. Under 3% of the sample goes to the ten largest clones. Sequenced input: PBMCs. Source of these receptors: a female donor in good health and CMV-seronegative.

CDR3 nucleotides: TGTGCCAGCAGGACGGGACAGGGGTCCTACAATGAGCAGTTCTTC. Protein product: CASRTGQGSYNEQFF. The J gene is TRBJ2-1, the V gene TRBV6-5, with TRBD1 identical over 10 bases. Germline V lookup: CDR1 MNHEY, CDR2 SVGAGI. With 6 bases clipped from V and 1 base from J, the junction kept 3 bases outside the gene matches. This CDR3 contains 15 residues.

This clone was counted only a few times. Other DNA sequences within the sample encode an identical CDR3. The chain links TRBV6-1 to TRBJ1-3; no clear D. CDR1 and CDR2 from the germline V gene are MNHNS and SASEGT. V lost 2 bases and J 3 bases, leaving 5 bases between the germline ends. The CDR3 runs 13 residues. The CDR3: CASSERSGNTIYF. The CDR3 DNA follows: TGTGCCAGCAGTGAAAGGAGTGGAAACACCATATATTTT.

The chain recombines TRBV2 with TRBJ2-7, with 8 nucleotides matching TRBD2. Trimming took 6 bases from V and 7 from J; bases not matched to a gene: 17. This CDR3 spans 16 amino acids. Germline V gene lookup returns CDR1 SNHLY and CDR2 FYNNEI. This CDR3 reads CASRSPQGLVLLEQYF. In DNA, the CDR3 is TGTGCCAGCAGGTCACCACAGGGACTAGTTTTATTAGAGCAGTACTTC. Supplemented by reference TRBV2 and TRBJ2-7, the full variable domain reads EPEVTQTPSHQVTQMGQEVILRCVPISNHLYFYWYRQILGQKVEFLVSFYNNEISEKSEIFDDQFSVERPDGSNFTLKIRSTKLEDSAMYFCASRSPQGLVLLEQYFGPGTRLTVT.

The rearrangement joins TRBV6-1 to TRBJ1-4; D gene ambiguous. The CDR3 has 14 residues. Germline V gives CDR1 MNHNS, CDR2 SASEGT. The V gene lost 6 bases and the J gene lost 1 base, with 9 bases spanning the gap. CDR3 sequence (DNA): TGTGCCAGCAGGATACAAAGAACTAATGAAAAACTGTTTTTT. Translated: CASRIQRTNEKLFF.

The V gene is TRBV11-3, the J gene TRBJ2-7; D ambiguous. Germline V CDR1 and CDR2: SGHNT, YENEEA. This CDR3 contains 17 residues. The V end was cut by 5 bases, the J end by 1 base, with 21 bases between. The CDR3 region is CASSRLAGGEKSYEQYF. The CDR3, as DNA: TGTGCCAGCAGCCGCCTCGCCGGTGGAGAGAAGTCCTACGAGCAGTACTTC.

The CDR3 reads CASSYRGNTEAFF. CDR3 sequence (DNA): TGTGCCAGCAGTTACAGGGGGAACACTGAAGCTTTCTTT. This chain connects TRBV2 to TRBJ1-1; 7 bases align to TRBD1. This CDR3 has 13 amino acids. Germline assignment: CDR1 SNHLY and CDR2 FYNNEI. J lost 1 base, V lost 5 bases, and 1 base had no gene match.

This clone has just a few counts. This chain uses TRBV5-4 with TRBJ1-3, with D possibly TRBD1 on 5 matching bases. Looked up from germline, CDR1 is SGHNT and CDR2 is YYREEE (reference sequence). Trimming cost V 4 bases and J 4 bases, with 12 bases left between them. This CDR3 spans 14 amino acids. The CDR3 bases are TGTGCCAGCAGCAACGACAGAGGAGGAAACACCATATATTTT. It translates to CASSNDRGGNTIYF. Using reference TRBV5-4 and TRBJ1-3 for the parts outside the CDR3, the full variable domain is ETGVTQSPTHLIKTRGQQVTLRCSSQSGHNTVSWYQQALGQGPQFIFQYYREEENGRGNFPPRFSGLQFPNYSSELNVNALELDDSALYLCASSNDRGGNTIYFGEGSWLTVV.

The chain recombines TRBV19 with TRBJ1-2; D might be TRBD1 (6 bases). The germline gives CDR1 LNHDA, CDR2 SQIVND (reference sequence). The CDR3 has 16 amino acids. V lost 4 bases to trimming and J lost 4 bases, with 19 bases between them. CDR3 sequence (DNA): TGTGCCAGTAGTACCTACAGGGACCTCAACGGCTATGGCTACACCTTC. It specifies CASSTYRDLNGYGYTF.

The rearrangement joins TRBV6-1 to TRBJ2-2, with 7 bases that match TRBD2. The J segment lost 5 bases and the V segment lost 11 bases, leaving 11 bases of the junction unmatched. The CDR3 contains 14 residues. Germline V gene lookup returns CDR1 MNHNS and CDR2 SASEGT. The CDR3 DNA follows: TGTGCCGGGAGACTAGCCCTGAGAACCGGGGAGCTGTTTTTT. Translated, it gives CAGRLALRTGELFF.

This chain uses TRBV5-1 with TRBJ2-7, with TRBD2 matching over 10 bases. Germline V lookup: CDR1 SGHRS, CDR2 YFSETQ. This CDR3 contains 19 residues. The V and J ends lost 4 bases and 2 bases, in that order; junction bases with no gene match: 18. The CDR3: CASSPGWTSGRASTYEQYF. The CDR3 region has the DNA TGCGCCAGCAGCCCGGGGTGGACTAGCGGACGAGCTTCTACCTACGAGCAGTACTTC. Supplemented by reference TRBV5-1 and TRBJ2-7, the full variable domain reads KAGVTQTPRYLIKTRGQQVTLSCSPISGHRSVSWYQQTPGQGLQFLFEYFSETQRNKGNFPGRFSGRQFSNSRSEMNVSTLELGDSALYLCASSPGWTSGRASTYEQYFGPGTRLTVT.

The J gene is TRBJ1-2, the V gene TRBV2, with D maybe TRBD1 (5 bases). Trimming took 10 bases from V and 6 from J, leaving 15 bases between them. The CDR3 runs to 12 residues. Germline-derived CDR1 and CDR2 are SNHLY and FYNNEI. The CDR3, as DNA: TGTGCCATTCGGGACTCAGGGCATGGCTACACCTTC. Its protein is CAIRDSGHGYTF.

The chain combines TRBV6-5 with TRBJ2-5, with a tentative D call TRBD1 (5 bases). This CDR3 comprises 13 residues. The germline gives CDR1 MNHEY, CDR2 SVGAGI. V was clipped by 0 bases and J by 7 bases, with 9 bases between them. The CDR3 DNA reads TGTGCCAGCAGTTACTCAGGGGTTGGGACCCAGTACTTC. Its translation: CASSYSGVGTQYF.

The gene calls are TRBV4-2 and TRBJ1-2, with 9 bases that match TRBD1. There are 17 residues in the CDR3. J gave up 0 bases and V 3 bases, and 8 bases lay outside the gene matches. CDR1 and CDR2 from the germline V gene are LGHNA and YNFKEQ. Written as DNA, the CDR3 is TGTGCCAGCAGCCAGGGTGGACAGGGGCGTCCTAACTATGGCTACACCTTC. It yields the protein CASSQGGQGRPNYGYTF.

The chain uses TRBV5-1 and TRBJ2-7, with 10 bases identical to TRBD2. CDR3 size: 16 residues. The V and J ends lost 0 bases and 5 bases, in that order; junction bases with no gene match: 8. Per germline, CDR1 SGHRS and CDR2 YFSETQ. The DNA of the CDR3 is TGCGCCAGCAGCTTGGAGCTAGCGGGAGTGGGCCACGAGCAGTACTTC. Translating it yields CASSLELAGVGHEQYF.

To note about this clone: At one end the junction does not follow the germline gene, possibly because of a read error. The same CDR3 arises from other DNA sequences in this sample as well. The rearrangement uses TRBV6-1 and TRBJ1-6; D might be TRBD1 (6 bases). There are 13 residues in the CDR3. Germline V gene lookup returns CDR1 MNHNS and CDR2 SASEGT. The CDR3 DNA is TGTGCCAGCAGTGAACAGGGGAATTCCCCCCTCCACTTT. Translation: CASSEQGNSPLHF.

The chain combines TRBV27 with TRBJ2-7; 9 bases line up with TRBD2. Germline V gene lookup returns CDR1 MNHEY and CDR2 SMNVEV (reference sequence). The CDR3 has 14 residues. Trimming removed 3 bases from V and 2 bases from J; junction bases left unmatched: 2. CDR3 protein: CASSFIAGAYEQYF. CDR3 sequence (DNA): TGTGCCAGCAGTTTTATAGCGGGGGCCTACGAGCAGTACTTC.

This clone came up a few times. J is TRBJ1-2 and V is TRBV7-9; the D is unclear. V lost 1 base, J lost 2 bases, and 5 bases lay in between. The CDR3 length is 13 residues. Germline V lookup: CDR1 SEHNR, CDR2 FQNEAQ (reference sequence). The CDR3 is CASSLGPNYGYTF. The CDR3 DNA follows: TGTGCCAGCAGCTTAGGGCCAAACTATGGCTACACCTTC.

The chain carries TRBV7-6 and TRBJ2-3; no reliable D call. The germline V gene encodes CDR1 SGHVS and CDR2 FNYEAQ. The length of the CDR3 is 15 residues. The ends were cut back, 1 base at V and 2 bases at J, with 10 bases in the middle. In DNA, the CDR3 is TGTGCCAGCAGCTTAGACGGCAGGCACACAGATACGCAGTATTTT. It specifies CASSLDGRHTDTQYF.

V and J are TRBV18 and TRBJ1-4; no clear D gene. This CDR3 comprises 13 residues. Per the germline V gene, CDR1 is KGHSH and CDR2 is LQKENI. V lost 2 bases and J 7 bases, leaving 8 bases between the germline ends. In DNA, the CDR3 is TGTGCCAGCTCACCAGGGAGCGGTGAAAAACTGTTTTTT. Protein sequence: CASSPGSGEKLFF.

Details on this clone: An end of the junction differs from the germline gene, which may be a read error. V and J are TRBV7-9 and TRBJ2-7, with 11 bases matching TRBD2. CDR1 SEHNR and CDR2 FQNEAQ come from the germline V gene (reference sequence). The CDR3 is 17 residues long. The CDR3: CSSSSSDLAGGPYEQYF. In DNA, the CDR3 is TGTTCCAGCAGCAGCTCTGACCTAGCGGGAGGCCCCTACGAGCAGTACTTC.

The chain is built from TRBV14 and TRBJ2-7, with 8 bases lining up with TRBD1. J was trimmed by 4 bases and V by 1 base; bases with no gene match: 3. The CDR3 runs to 14 residues. Germline-derived CDR1 and CDR2 are SGHDN and FVKESK. CDR3 sequence reads: CASSQGTGWYEQYF. The CDR3 nucleotides read TGTGCCAGCAGCCAAGGGACAGGGTGGTACGAGCAGTACTTC.

Written as DNA, the CDR3 is TGTGCCAGCAGCTCTATAGGACAGGAGGGTAATGAGCAGTTCTTC. Protein: CASSSIGQEGNEQFF. The chain links TRBV7-9 to TRBJ2-1, with TRBD1 as a possible D gene (7 bases). CDR1 is SEHNR, CDR2 FQNEAQ, per germline (reference sequence). The CDR3 is 15 amino acids. Trimming left V 4 bases short and J 7 bases short, with 17 bases between.

This chain links TRBV5-6 with TRBJ1-3; D gene unclear. The V gene lost 0 bases and the J gene lost 0 bases, with 4 bases spanning the gap. Germline lookup yields CDR1 SGHDT and CDR2 YYEEEE. This CDR3 contains 14 residues. In nucleotides, the CDR3 is TGTGCCAGCAGCTTGGGGCTCTCTGGAAACACCATATATTTT. Its protein is CASSLGLSGNTIYF.

This sequence joins TRBV19 and TRBJ2-6; 13 bases map to TRBD2. J gave up 2 bases and V 5 bases, and 9 bases lay outside the gene matches. The CDR3 spans 19 residues. The germline CDR1 and CDR2 sequences are LNHDA and SQIVND (reference sequence). The CDR3 is CASSPWTSGSLPGANVLTF. CDR3 coding DNA: TGTGCCAGTAGTCCATGGACTAGCGGGAGTCTACCTGGGGCCAACGTCCTGACTTTC.

The table lists this clone with a few counts. Other nucleotide sequences in the sample specify the same CDR3. V and J are TRBV2 and TRBJ2-5; unclear D gene. Germline V gene data show CDR1 as SNHLY and CDR2 as FYNNEI. CDR3 length equals 10 residues. Trimming removed 7 bases at V and 5 bases at J, with 5 bases between. CDR3 sequence: CASNRETQYF. DNA of the CDR3: TGTGCCAGCAATCGTGAGACCCAGTACTTC.